This T cell receptor (beta chain) was sequenced during a study of OX40 agonist ivuxolimab in advanced cancers. Losses at the gene ends were 0 bases for V and 4 bases for J; bases not matched to a gene: 6. Germline assignment: CDR1 SGHTA and CDR2 FQGNSA. This CDR3 has 16 amino acids. Clones were read by immunoSEQ multiplex PCR, and TCRdb kept only the in-frame ones, dropping some. The sample yields roughly 110,000 clones, approximately 90% seen once. This TCR was recovered from an adult with an advanced solid tumor such as melanoma, head and neck, liver or kidney cancer. Here the sequenced sample was CD4+ or CD8+ T cells sorted from blood, taken in a trial of the OX40 agonist ivuxolimab. The chain joins TRBV7-2 to TRBJ1-3, with 7 bases fitting TRBD1. The CDR3 loop is CASSLAPDRIGNTIYF. CDR3 in DNA: TGTGCCAGCAGCTTAGCGCCGGACAGGATAGGAAACACCATATATTTT.